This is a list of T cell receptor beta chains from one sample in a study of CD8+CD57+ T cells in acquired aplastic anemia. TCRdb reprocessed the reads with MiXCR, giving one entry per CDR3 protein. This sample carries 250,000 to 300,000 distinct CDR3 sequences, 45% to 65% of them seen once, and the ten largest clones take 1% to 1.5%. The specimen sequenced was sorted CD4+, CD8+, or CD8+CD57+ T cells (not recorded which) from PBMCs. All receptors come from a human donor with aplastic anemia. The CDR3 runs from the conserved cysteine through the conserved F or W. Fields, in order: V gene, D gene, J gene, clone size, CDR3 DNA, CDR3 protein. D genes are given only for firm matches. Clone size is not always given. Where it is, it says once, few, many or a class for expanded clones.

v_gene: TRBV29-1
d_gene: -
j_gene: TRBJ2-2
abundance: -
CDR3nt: TGCAGCGCTGAAGGAGGTGGTGGGGAGCTGTTTTTT
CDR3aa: CSAEGGGGELFF

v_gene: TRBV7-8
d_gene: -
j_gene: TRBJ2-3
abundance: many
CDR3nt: TGTGCCAGCAGCCTCGGGGCTCCAACAGATACGCAGTATTTT
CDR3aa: CASSLGAPTDTQYF

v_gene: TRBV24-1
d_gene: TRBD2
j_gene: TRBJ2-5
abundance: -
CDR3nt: TGTGCCACCAGTGATGGGAGGGGTCAGGGAGAGACCCAGTACTTC
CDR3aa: CATSDGRGQGETQYF

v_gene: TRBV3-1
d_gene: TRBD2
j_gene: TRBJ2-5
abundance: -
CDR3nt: TGTGCCAGCAGCCCTAGACTAGCAGAGACCCAGTACTTC
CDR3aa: CASSPRLAETQYF

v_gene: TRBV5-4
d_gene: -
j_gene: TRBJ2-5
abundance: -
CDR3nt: TGTGCCAGCAGCTTGGAGGGGACACAAGAGACCCAGTACTTC
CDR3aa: CASSLEGTQETQYF

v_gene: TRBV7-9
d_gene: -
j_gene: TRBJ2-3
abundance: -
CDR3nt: TGTGCCATCACTGAGCCGCCAGATACGCAGTATTTT
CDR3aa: CAITEPPDTQYF

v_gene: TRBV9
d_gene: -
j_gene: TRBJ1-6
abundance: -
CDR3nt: TGTGCCAACAGCGTGCCGGATTCACCCCTCCACTTT
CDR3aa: CANSVPDSPLHF

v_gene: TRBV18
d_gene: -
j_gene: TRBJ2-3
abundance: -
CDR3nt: TGTGCCAGCTCCCCCAGCAGGGATGGCACAGATACGCAGTATTTT
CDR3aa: CASSPSRDGTDTQYF

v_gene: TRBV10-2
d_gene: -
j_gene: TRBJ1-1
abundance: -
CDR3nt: TGCGCCAGTAGCAGCTCATTCGCCGGGACAATTGGCACTGAAGCTTTCTTT
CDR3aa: CASSSSFAGTIGTEAFF

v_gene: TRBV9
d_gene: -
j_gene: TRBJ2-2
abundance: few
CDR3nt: TGTGCCAGCAGCGTAGCCGGGGTACCCGGGGAGCTGCTTTTT
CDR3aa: CASSVAGVPGELLF

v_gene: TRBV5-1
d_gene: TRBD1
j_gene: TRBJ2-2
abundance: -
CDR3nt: TGCGCCAGCAGCTTGGCGGGACAGACATTT
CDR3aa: CASSLAGQTF

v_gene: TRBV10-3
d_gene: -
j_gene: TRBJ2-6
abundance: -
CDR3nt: TGTGCCACGGTGGGGTCTGGGGCCAACGTCCTGACTTTC
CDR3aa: CATVGSGANVLTF

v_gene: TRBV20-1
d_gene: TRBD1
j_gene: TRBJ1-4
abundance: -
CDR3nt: TGCAGTGCCGGGACAGGCCCATGGTACGGAAAACTGTTTTTT
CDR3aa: CSAGTGPWYGKLFF

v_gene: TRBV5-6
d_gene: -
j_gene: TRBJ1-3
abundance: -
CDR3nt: TGTGCCAGCAGCTTAGATACAGGGATAGGAAACACCATATATTTT
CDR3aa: CASSLDTGIGNTIYF

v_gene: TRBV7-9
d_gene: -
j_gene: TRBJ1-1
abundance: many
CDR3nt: TGTGCCGGGGAGCAGCTTCACACTGAAGCTTTCTTT
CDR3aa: CAGEQLHTEAFF

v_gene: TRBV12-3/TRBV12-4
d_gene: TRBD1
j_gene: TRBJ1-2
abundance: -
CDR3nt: TGTGCCAGCAGTTTACGTACAGGGGCCATTTATGGCTACACCTTC
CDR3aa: CASSLRTGAIYGYTF

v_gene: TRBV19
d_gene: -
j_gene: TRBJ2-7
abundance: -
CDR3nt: TGTGCCAGTAGCCGGGACACAAACTACGAGCAGTACTTC
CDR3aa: CASSRDTNYEQYF

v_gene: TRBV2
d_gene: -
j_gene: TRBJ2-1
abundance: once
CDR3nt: TGTGCCAGCAGTGGGGGACAAATTGAGCAGTTCTTC
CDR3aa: CASSGGQIEQFF

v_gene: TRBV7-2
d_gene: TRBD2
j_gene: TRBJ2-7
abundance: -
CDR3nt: TGTGCCAGCAGCTTTGTTACGGGGGGGCGTTACGAGCAGTACTTC
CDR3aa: CASSFVTGGRYEQYF

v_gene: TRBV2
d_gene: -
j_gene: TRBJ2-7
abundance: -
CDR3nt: TGTGCCAGCGCTAGGGGGGCAGTCTACGAGCAGTACTTC
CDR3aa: CASARGAVYEQYF

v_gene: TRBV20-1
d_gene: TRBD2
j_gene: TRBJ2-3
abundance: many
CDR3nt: TGCAGTGCTAGAGATTGGCGGGAGTATCAAGATACGCAGTATTTT
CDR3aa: CSARDWREYQDTQYF

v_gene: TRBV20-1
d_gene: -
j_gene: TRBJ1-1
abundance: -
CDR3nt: TGCAGGATGGAGAGCGGGGGGGCAATCAATGAAGCTTTCTTT
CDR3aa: CRMESGGAINEAFF

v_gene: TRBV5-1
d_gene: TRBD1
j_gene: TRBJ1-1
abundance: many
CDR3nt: TGCGCCAGCAGCTTGAGGACAGGGACGAACACTGAAGCTTTCTTT
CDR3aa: CASSLRTGTNTEAFF

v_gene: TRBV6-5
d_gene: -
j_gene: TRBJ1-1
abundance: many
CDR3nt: TGTGCCAGCAGTTACTATTTAGGACAAAACACTGAAGCTTTCTTT
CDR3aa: CASSYYLGQNTEAFF

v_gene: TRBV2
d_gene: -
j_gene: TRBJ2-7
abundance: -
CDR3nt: TGTGCCAGCAGTGAAGGGGTGGTCGAGCAGTACTTC
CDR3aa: CASSEGVVEQYF